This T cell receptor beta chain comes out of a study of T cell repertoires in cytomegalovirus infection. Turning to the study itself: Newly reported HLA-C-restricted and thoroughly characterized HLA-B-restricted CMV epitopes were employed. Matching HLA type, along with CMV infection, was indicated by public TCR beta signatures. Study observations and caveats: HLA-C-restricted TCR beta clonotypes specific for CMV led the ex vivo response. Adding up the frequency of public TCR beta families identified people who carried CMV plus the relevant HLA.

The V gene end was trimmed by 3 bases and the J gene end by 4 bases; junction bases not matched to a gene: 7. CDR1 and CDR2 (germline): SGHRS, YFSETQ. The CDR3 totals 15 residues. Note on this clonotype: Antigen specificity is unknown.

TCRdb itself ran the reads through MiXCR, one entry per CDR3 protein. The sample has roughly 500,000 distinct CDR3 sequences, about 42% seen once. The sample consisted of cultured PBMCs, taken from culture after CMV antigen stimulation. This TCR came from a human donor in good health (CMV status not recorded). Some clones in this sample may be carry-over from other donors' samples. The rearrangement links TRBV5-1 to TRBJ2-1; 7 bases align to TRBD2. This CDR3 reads CASSSGGGGYNEQFF. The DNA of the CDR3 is TGCGCCAGCAGCTCGGGAGGTGGCGGGTACAATGAGCAGTTCTTC.